This TCR beta chain originates from a study of cytomegalovirus exposure and HLA in healthy donors. Study conclusions and caveats: Within an earlier analysis, most TCR beta V segments proved productive either about 87% or about 30% of the time. V segments that were indistinguishable, TRBV6-2 and TRBV6-3 among them, were omitted from analysis. In a later analysis, HLA-associated TCR beta chains were more clonally expanded than equally common others.

Use of 60 Vbeta and 13 Jbeta primers characterized the PCR. The repertoire was sequenced with immunoSEQ multiplex PCR; TCRdb's copy has only in-frame clones and lacks some. Here the sample spans about 120,000 clones, roughly 80% being singletons. On this clone itself: Its antigen remains unidentified.

Germline assignment: CDR1 SGHAT and CDR2 FQNNGV. The CDR3 has 12 amino acids. V dropped 4 bases and J dropped 8 bases, with 8 bases sitting between them. Sample: PBMCs. This TCR was recovered from a young man in good health and CMV-seropositive. The J gene is TRBJ1-4, the V gene TRBV11-2, with unresolved D. The CDR3 nucleotides read TGTGCCAGCAGCTGGGCTTTGGAAAAACTGTTTTTT. It is translated as CASSWALEKLFF.